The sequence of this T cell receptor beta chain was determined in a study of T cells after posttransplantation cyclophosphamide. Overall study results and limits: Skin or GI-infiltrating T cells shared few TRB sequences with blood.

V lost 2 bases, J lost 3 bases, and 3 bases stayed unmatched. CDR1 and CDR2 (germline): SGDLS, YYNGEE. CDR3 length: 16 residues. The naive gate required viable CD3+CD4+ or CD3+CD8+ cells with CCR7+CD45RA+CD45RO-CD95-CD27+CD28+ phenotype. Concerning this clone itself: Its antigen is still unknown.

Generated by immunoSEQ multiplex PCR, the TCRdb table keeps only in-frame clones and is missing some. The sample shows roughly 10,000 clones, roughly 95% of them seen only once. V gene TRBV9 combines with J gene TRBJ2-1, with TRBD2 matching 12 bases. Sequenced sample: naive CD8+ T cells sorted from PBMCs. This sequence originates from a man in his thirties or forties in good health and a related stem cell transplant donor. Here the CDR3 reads CASSVLLAGGYNEQFF. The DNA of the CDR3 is TGTGCCAGCAGCGTCTTACTAGCGGGGGGCTACAATGAGCAGTTCTTC.